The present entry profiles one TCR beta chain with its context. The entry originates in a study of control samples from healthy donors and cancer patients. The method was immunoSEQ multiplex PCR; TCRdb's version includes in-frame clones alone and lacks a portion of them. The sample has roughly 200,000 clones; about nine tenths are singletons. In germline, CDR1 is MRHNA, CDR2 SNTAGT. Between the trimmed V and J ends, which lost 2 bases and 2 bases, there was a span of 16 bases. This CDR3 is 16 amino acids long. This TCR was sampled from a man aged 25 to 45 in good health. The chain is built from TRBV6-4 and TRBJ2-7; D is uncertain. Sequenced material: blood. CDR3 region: CASSDAQQLHTYEQYF. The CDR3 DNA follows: TGTGCCAGCAGTGACGCCCAGCAGTTACACACCTACGAGCAGTACTTC.